The 22 T cell receptor beta chains listed next were all sequenced from one sample in a study of cytomegalovirus exposure and HLA in healthy donors. With 60 Vbeta and 13 Jbeta primers, the PCR was carried out. Sequencing used immunoSEQ multiplex PCR; TCRdb keeps in-frame clones, though not all of them. The table records 140,000 or so clones, 55% to 85% of them present only once. The sequenced material came from PBMCs. These receptors were collected from a middle-aged man in good health and CMV-seronegative.

V and J are TRBV28 and TRBJ2-4; 12 nucleotides agree with TRBD1. The germline gives CDR1 MDHEN, CDR2 SYDVKM. CDR3 length: 19 residues. The V and J ends lost 3 bases and 0 bases, in that order; junction bases with no gene match: 9. The CDR3 nucleotides are TGTGCCAGCAGTTTTGGGGGACAGGGGGCTAGGGTAGCCAAAAACATTCAGTACTTC. It yields the protein CASSFGGQGARVAKNIQYF.

The rearrangement uses TRBV7-2 and TRBJ1-6; no clear D. This CDR3 is 14 amino acids long. V was trimmed by 5 bases and J by 5 bases, leaving 10 bases between them. CDR1 is SGHTA, CDR2 FQGNSA, per germline. The CDR3 bases are TGTGCCAGCAGCCAGCGCGGCAATAATTCACCCCTCCACTTT. Protein product: CASSQRGNNSPLHF.

The chain links TRBV5-1 to TRBJ1-1; D is perhaps TRBD1 (5 bases). Trimming took 1 base from V and 7 from J, leaving 14 bases between them. This CDR3 region has 14 residues. Per germline, CDR1 SGHRS and CDR2 YFSETQ. CDR3 nucleotide sequence: TGCGCCAGCAGCTTGTATTCCGGGGGGAGTGAAGCTTTCTTT. It encodes CASSLYSGGSEAFF.

The rearrangement uses TRBV30 and TRBJ2-7; possible D gene TRBD2, 5 bases. The CDR3 contains 12 residues. Germline values: CDR1 GTSNPN, CDR2 SVGIG (reference sequence). V dropped 5 bases and J dropped 6 bases, with 14 bases sitting between them. The CDR3 coding sequence is TGTGCCTGGGACGAGGGCTTAGGCGAGCAGTACTTC. Translating it yields CAWDEGLGEQYF. The whole variable domain, remainder taken from reference TRBV30 and TRBJ2-7, is SQTIHQWPATLVQPVGSPLSLECTVEGTSNPNLYWYRQAAGRGLQLLFYSVGIGQISSEVPQNLSASRPQDRQFILSSKKLLLSDSGFYLCAWDEGLGEQYFGPGTRLTVT.

The chain has TRBV7-2 and TRBJ2-7; 11 bases are a match to TRBD2. CDR1 is SGHTA and CDR2 is FQGNSA in the germline V gene. The trim removed 3 bases at V and 4 bases at J, leaving 2 bases unmatched. This CDR3 is built from 14 residues. This chain's CDR3 is CASSLASGRYEQYF. The CDR3 coding sequence is TGTGCCAGCAGCTTGGCTAGCGGGAGGTACGAGCAGTACTTC.

The chain couples TRBV19 to TRBJ1-1, with TRBD1 identical over 12 bases. V lost 5 bases, J lost 4 bases, and 11 bases stayed unmatched. This CDR3 spans 17 amino acids. Germline V CDR1 and CDR2: LNHDA, SQIVND (reference sequence). In nucleotides, the CDR3 is TGTGCCAGTAGTGTATCCCGGGACAGGGGGCGCGGCACTGAAGCTTTCTTT. Translated, it gives CASSVSRDRGRGTEAFF.

This clone was detected once. Other DNA sequences of this sample code for an identical CDR3. The chain couples TRBV6-5 to TRBJ2-7; 11 bases align to TRBD2. This CDR3 comprises 15 residues. With V trimmed by 4 bases and J by 2 bases, 4 bases remained unmatched. Per the germline V gene, CDR1 is MNHEY and CDR2 is SVGAGI. In nucleotides, the CDR3 is TGTGCCAGCAGTTGGACTAGCGGGCCTCCCTACGAGCAGTACTTC. Amino acid sequence: CASSWTSGPPYEQYF.

This rearrangement joins TRBV4-1 to TRBJ2-3; 8 positions agree with TRBD1. V shed 3 bases, J shed 6 bases, and the junction held 8 bases outside the gene matches. This CDR3 spans 15 amino acids. Per germline, CDR1 MGHRA and CDR2 YSYEKL. The CDR3 sequence: CASSQYRGDGDTQYF. The CDR3 nucleotides are TGCGCCAGCAGCCAGTACAGGGGGGATGGGGATACGCAGTATTTT.

In DNA form, the CDR3 reads TGTGCCAGCAGTCCCTCTTTCCCCTCCTACGAGCAGTACTTC. Translating it yields CASSPSFPSYEQYF. The chain recombines TRBV27 with TRBJ2-7; no firm D call. Germline CDR1 and CDR2: MNHEY and SMNVEV (reference sequence). The CDR3 runs to 14 residues. The V end was cut by 5 bases, the J end by 0 bases, with 11 bases between.

The chain employs TRBV11-2 and TRBJ2-3; no definite D call. From germline, CDR1 is SGHAT and CDR2 FQNNGV. V was clipped by 2 bases and J by 6 bases, with 21 bases between them. The CDR3 consists of 17 residues. The chain's CDR3 is CASSLILRIGDSDTQYF. The DNA for the CDR3 is TGTGCCAGCAGCTTAATTTTGCGAATAGGAGATAGCGATACGCAGTATTTT.

The V gene is TRBV28, the J gene TRBJ2-7, with D possibly TRBD2 on 5 matching bases. The germline V gene encodes CDR1 MDHEN and CDR2 SYDVKM. The CDR3 is 12 amino acids. V lost 1 base and J 6 bases, leaving 7 bases between the germline ends. CDR3 amino acids: CASSLSGFEQYF. The DNA of the CDR3 is TGTGCCAGCAGTTTATCGGGGTTCGAGCAGTACTTC.

This chain joins TRBV6-5 and TRBJ2-7; D call uncertain. Germline CDR1 reads MNHEY; CDR2 reads SVGAGI. Trimming took 5 bases from V and 6 from J, leaving 17 bases between them. There are 14 residues in the CDR3. In DNA form, the CDR3 reads TGTGCCAGCAGTCCGACGATAGCTCGGGTCGAGCAGTACTTC. Amino acid sequence: CASSPTIARVEQYF.

This clone has a handful of counts. This chain uses TRBV10-1 with TRBJ2-7; 10 bases are shared with TRBD2. The CDR3 is 15 residues long. Germline assignment: CDR1 WNHNN and CDR2 SYGVQD (reference sequence). Trimming at V came to 3 bases and at J to 5 bases, leaving 7 bases not matched to a gene. CDR3 in DNA: TGCGCCAGCAGTGAACGGCTAGCGGGAGTCGACGAGCAGTACTTC. Translation: CASSERLAGVDEQYF.

The chain is built from TRBV5-6 and TRBJ2-7, with 7 nucleotides matching TRBD1. This CDR3 region has 13 residues. Germline V gene lookup returns CDR1 SGHDT and CDR2 YYEEEE. Trimming at V came to 2 bases and at J to 3 bases, leaving 2 bases not matched to a gene. CDR3 coding DNA: TGTGCCAGCAGCTTCAGGGGGAGCTACGAGCAGTACTTC. Translating it yields CASSFRGSYEQYF.

The chain couples TRBV5-1 to TRBJ2-1; 8 bases agree with TRBD1. The CDR3 is 13 amino acids. V gave up 10 bases and J gave up 2 bases; unmatched junction bases: 5. CDR1 and CDR2 (germline): SGHRS, YFSETQ. CDR3 loop: CAGGQGAYNEQFF. CDR3 nucleotides: TGCGCCGGTGGACAGGGCGCCTACAATGAGCAGTTCTTC.

This clone has only a few counts. The chain has TRBV30 and TRBJ2-7; 10 bases map to TRBD2. J gave up 7 bases and V 4 bases, and 16 bases lay outside the gene matches. The CDR3 length is 16 residues. Germline CDR1 reads GTSNPN; CDR2 reads SVGIG (reference sequence). CDR3 region: CAWNRGLLAGAREQYF. As DNA, the CDR3 is TGTGCCTGGAACCGGGGGCTCCTAGCGGGAGCGCGTGAGCAGTACTTC.

This chain connects TRBV6-1 to TRBJ2-2, with 8 bases matching TRBD1. The germline V gene encodes CDR1 MNHNS and CDR2 SASEGT. The CDR3 consists of 14 residues. Trimming took 7 bases from V and 3 from J; bases not matched to a gene: 4. The CDR3 coding sequence is TGTGCCAGCACCGGGACAGGTTACACCGGGGAGCTGTTTTTT. Translation: CASTGTGYTGELFF.

The chain carries TRBV7-9 and TRBJ2-7; D unclear. Trimming stripped 3 bases from V and 5 bases from J, with 5 bases between. The CDR3 sequence is 11 residues long. In germline, CDR1 is SEHNR, CDR2 FQNEAQ (reference sequence). CDR3 bases: TGTGCCAGCAGCTTTCAGAACGAGCAGTACTTC. Residues: CASSFQNEQYF.

The chain recombines TRBV27 with TRBJ2-3, with D perhaps matching TRBD2 (5 bases). Germline CDR1 and CDR2: MNHEY and SMNVEV (reference sequence). Trimming removed 1 base at V and 0 bases at J, with 14 bases between. This CDR3 has 17 residues. The CDR3 loop reads CASSLWFPGGSTDTQYF. The CDR3 DNA reads TGTGCCAGCAGTTTATGGTTCCCCGGAGGTAGCACAGATACGCAGTATTTT.

The rearrangement uses TRBV10-3 and TRBJ2-2; TRBD2 is a possible D gene (6 bases). The ends were cut back, 2 bases at V and 3 bases at J, with 16 bases in the middle. The CDR3 totals 17 residues. CDR1 is ENHRY, CDR2 SYGVKD, per germline. CDR3 residues: CAISEPQRTGDTGELFF. The CDR3 DNA sequence: TGTGCCATCAGTGAGCCCCAGCGGACGGGGGACACCGGGGAGCTGTTTTTT.

This rearrangement joins TRBV28 to TRBJ2-7; 10 bases agree with TRBD2. The CDR3 sequence is 16 residues long. V shed 0 bases, J shed 7 bases, and the junction held 9 bases outside the gene matches. CDR1 is MDHEN and CDR2 is SYDVKM in the germline V gene. The CDR3 is CASSLWASSGSGEQYF. Here the CDR3 DNA reads TGTGCCAGCAGTTTATGGGCCTCTAGCGGGAGTGGGGAGCAGTACTTC.

The chain is built from TRBV4-2 and TRBJ2-1; 11 bases fit TRBD2. Germline V gene data show CDR1 as LGHNA and CDR2 as YNFKEQ. The CDR3 loop spans 16 amino acids. V shed 3 bases, J shed 3 bases, and the junction held 4 bases outside the gene matches. DNA of the CDR3: TGTGCCAGCAGCCAGACTAGCGGGGTTTTCTACAATGAGCAGTTCTTC. It is translated as CASSQTSGVFYNEQFF.